The 22 T cell receptor beta chains presented below share a single source sample, sequenced in a study of blood T cell repertoires in COVID-19. Using immunoSEQ multiplex PCR, the repertoire was profiled, and TCRdb retains in-frame clones only, with some absent. The sample includes 200,000 to 250,000 clones, 80% to 85% of them seen just once. The sample comprised peripheral blood. The source of these receptors is a man aged 30 to 45 with active or convalescent COVID-19.

J is TRBJ2-7 and V is TRBV18, with 8 nucleotides matching TRBD1. This CDR3 is 13 amino acids long. V lost 3 bases to trimming and J lost 5 bases; unmatched junction nucleotides: 3. CDR1 is KGHSH, CDR2 LQKENI, per germline. The CDR3: CASSPGTGNEQYF. The CDR3 nucleotides are TGTGCCAGCTCACCTGGGACAGGTAACGAGCAGTACTTC. The full variable domain, completed using reference TRBV18 and TRBJ2-7, is NAGVMQNPRHLVRRRGQEARLRCSPMKGHSHVYWYRQLPEEGLKFMVYLQKENIIDESGMPKERFSAEFPKEGPSILRIQQVVRGDSAAYFCASSPGTGNEQYFGPGTRLTVT.

The V gene is TRBV20-1, the J gene TRBJ2-1; 10 bases fit TRBD2. V lost 3 bases to trimming and J lost 8 bases; unmatched junction nucleotides: 10. The CDR3 totals 15 residues. Germline V gene data show CDR1 as DFQATT and CDR2 as SNEGSKA (reference sequence). The CDR3, as DNA: TGCAGTGCTAGTCTCGCTAGCGGGAGAGGGGATGAGCAGTTCTTC. This gives the protein CSASLASGRGDEQFF.

J is TRBJ1-4 and V is TRBV9, with 8 bases fitting TRBD1. With V trimmed by 0 bases and J by 8 bases, 6 bases remained unmatched. CDR1 SGDLS and CDR2 YYNGEE come from the germline V gene. The CDR3 is 15 amino acids. CDR3 sequence (DNA): TGTGCCAGCAGCGTAGCCCCGACAGGGGACGAAAAACTGTTTTTT. Amino acid sequence: CASSVAPTGDEKLFF.

This chain connects TRBV7-2 to TRBJ2-3; D is unresolved. Germline loops: CDR1 SGHTA, CDR2 FQGNSA. This CDR3 is built from 14 residues. Trimming pared 2 bases from V and 5 bases from J, leaving 11 bases between. CDR3 in amino acids: CASSLRRSLDTQYF. In DNA form, the CDR3 reads TGTGCCAGCAGCTTACGGCGGAGCTTAGATACGCAGTATTTT.

V usage is TRBV7-2 and J usage is TRBJ2-1; 9 nucleotides align to TRBD2. This CDR3 is 16 amino acids long. Germline CDR1 SGHTA, CDR2 FQGNSA. The J segment lost 10 bases and the V segment lost 5 bases, leaving 15 bases of the junction unmatched. CDR3 nucleotides: TGTGCCAGCAGCCCAGGGGGGGCTAGCGGGGCAGGAGAGCAGTTCTTC. Translation gives CASSPGGASGAGEQFF.

The rearrangement links TRBV7-9 to TRBJ2-2, with 9 nucleotides matching TRBD1. Germline V gene data show CDR1 as SEHNR and CDR2 as FQNEAQ (reference sequence). This CDR3 has 16 residues. J lost 4 bases, V lost 4 bases, and 7 bases had no gene match. The chain's CDR3 is CASSSADRGITGELFF. The CDR3 coding sequence is TGTGCCAGCAGCTCCGCGGACAGGGGTATCACCGGGGAGCTGTTTTTT.

This clone occurred a few times. V is TRBV6-2 or TRBV6-3 and J is TRBJ2-1, with 8 positions matching TRBD1. This CDR3 region has 14 residues. V lost 4 bases, J lost 7 bases, and 6 bases stayed unmatched. Germline CDR1 reads MNHEY; CDR2 reads SVGEGT. DNA of the CDR3: TGTGCCAGCAGTTCCAGGGGGCGCAGGAATGAGCAGTTCTTC. Residues: CASSSRGRRNEQFF.

The chain links TRBV7-9 to TRBJ2-3; 14 bases line up with TRBD2. CDR1 SEHNR and CDR2 FQNEAQ come from the germline V gene (reference sequence). This CDR3 spans 15 amino acids. J was trimmed by 4 bases and V by 5 bases; bases with no gene match: 2. The CDR3 spells CASSRLAGGADTQYF. Here the CDR3 DNA reads TGTGCCAGCAGCCGACTAGCGGGAGGGGCAGATACGCAGTATTTT.

The chain's CDR3 is CASSAGTRPPAFF. In DNA form, the CDR3 reads TGTGCCAGCAGCGCCGGGACACGTCCACCGGCTTTCTTT. The genes are TRBV2 and TRBJ1-1, with D possibly TRBD1 on 6 matching bases. The V gene's germline CDR1 is SNHLY and CDR2 FYNNEI. The V and J ends lost 6 bases and 11 bases respectively, with 19 bases between them. CDR3 size: 13 residues.

This chain links TRBV6-5 with TRBJ2-5; possible D gene TRBD2, 5 bases. Germline V gene data show CDR1 as MNHEY and CDR2 as SVGAGI. V gave up 6 bases and J gave up 1 base, with 9 bases separating them. CDR3 length equals 13 residues. CDR3 nucleotides: TGTGCCAGCAGGACGGACTTCCAAGAGACCCAGTACTTC. Protein product: CASRTDFQETQYF.

This chain uses TRBV4-2 with TRBJ2-1, with a tentative D call TRBD2 (6 bases). The V and J ends lost 4 bases and 4 bases respectively, with 17 bases between them. The CDR3 loop spans 16 amino acids. Germline V gene data show CDR1 as LGHNA and CDR2 as YNFKEQ. The CDR3 reads CASSPGAGPPYNEQFF. Written as DNA, the CDR3 is TGTGCCAGCAGCCCTGGCGCGGGGCCCCCTTACAATGAGCAGTTCTTC.

This clone was detected once. The chain joins TRBV27 to TRBJ2-3, with 7 bases matching TRBD1. The CDR3 sequence is 15 residues long. Germline V gives CDR1 MNHEY, CDR2 SMNVEV (reference sequence). Losses at the gene ends were 5 bases for V and 2 bases for J; bases not matched to a gene: 7. CDR3 nucleotide sequence: TGTGCCAGCAGTCCATCTGGGACAGTCACAGATACGCAGTATTTT. Translation gives CASSPSGTVTDTQYF.

The rearrangement joins TRBV6-1 to TRBJ2-7; 13 positions match TRBD2. Germline loops: CDR1 MNHNS, CDR2 SASEGT. CDR3 length equals 17 residues. The V and J ends lost 1 base and 4 bases, in that order; junction bases with no gene match: 7. The DNA for the CDR3 is TGTGCCAGCAGTGAAGAAAGACTAGCGGGGGGTGCGTACGAGCAGTACTTC. It is translated as CASSEERLAGGAYEQYF.

The chain has TRBV21-1 and TRBJ2-4; TRBD1 is the table's D call and was not checked against the DNA. TRBV21-1 is a pseudogene segment. The CDR3 runs to 14 residues. CDR3 DNA sequence: TGTGCCGGCCTGGACAGGGCGGGCAAAAACATTCAGTACTTC. Translated, it gives CAGLDRAGKNIQYF.

The V and J genes are TRBV29-1 and TRBJ1-2; D may be TRBD1 (5 bases). V lost 5 bases and J 8 bases, leaving 15 bases between the germline ends. The CDR3 covers 12 residues. Germline CDR1 reads SQVTM; CDR2 reads ANQGSEA. The CDR3 DNA reads as TGCAGCGTTCGGCTGTGGGGCGCAGGCTACACCTTC. Amino acids: CSVRLWGAGYTF.

The chain employs TRBV7-8 and TRBJ1-5, with a possible D match to TRBD1 (6 bases). This CDR3 spans 14 amino acids. Trimming took 5 bases from V and 3 from J, leaving 11 bases between them. Germline CDR1 is SGHVS and CDR2 is FQNEAQ. CDR3 amino acids: CASSPGQHNQPQHF. The CDR3 DNA follows: TGTGCCAGCAGCCCCGGACAGCACAATCAGCCCCAGCATTTT.

J is TRBJ1-5 and V is TRBV12-3 or TRBV12-4; D unclear. This CDR3 has 12 amino acids. V gave up 7 bases and J gave up 7 bases, with 11 bases separating them. CDR3: CASTTLRQPQHF. Written as DNA, the CDR3 is TGTGCCAGCACCACTCTTCGGCAGCCCCAGCATTTT.

The rearrangement links TRBV5-4 to TRBJ2-1, with 7 bases aligning to TRBD2. Germline V lookup: CDR1 SGHNT, CDR2 YYREEE (reference sequence). The CDR3 covers 15 residues. J lost 7 bases, V lost 7 bases, and 14 bases had no gene match. The CDR3 loop is CASYDRASGRNEQFF. In nucleotides, the CDR3 is TGTGCCAGCTATGACCGGGCTAGCGGACGGAATGAGCAGTTCTTC.

The gene calls are TRBV25-1 and TRBJ1-6; no clear D. Trimming stripped 2 bases from V and 9 bases from J, with 11 bases between. The germline CDR1 and CDR2 sequences are MGHDK and SYGVNS. The length of the CDR3 is 14 residues. CDR3 DNA sequence: TGTGCCAGCAGTGAAGACGGGGTACGTTCACCCCTCCACTTT. As protein: CASSEDGVRSPLHF.

The chain employs TRBV7-6 and TRBJ1-1, with D perhaps TRBD1 (5 bases). This CDR3 is built from 14 residues. Trimming took 5 bases from V and 8 from J, leaving 18 bases between them. The germline V gene encodes CDR1 SGHVS and CDR2 FNYEAQ. The CDR3 region is CASSQTRQGTEAFF. The DNA of the CDR3 is TGTGCCAGCAGCCAAACCCGTCAGGGAACGGAAGCTTTCTTT. The whole variable domain, filled in from reference TRBV7-6 and TRBJ1-1, reads GAGVSQSPRYKVTKRGQDVALRCDPISGHVSLYWYRQALGQGPEFLTYFNYEAQQDKSGLPNDRFSAERPEGSISTLTIQRTEQRDSAMYRCASSQTRQGTEAFFGQGTRLTVV.

CDR3 in amino acids: CASSSGRKVSTNEKLFF. The CDR3 DNA is TGTGCCAGCAGTTCAGGCAGGAAGGTATCAACTAATGAAAAACTGTTTTTT. The V and J genes are TRBV28 and TRBJ1-4; no firm D call. The V end was cut by 4 bases, the J end by 0 bases, with 15 bases between. Looked up from germline, CDR1 is MDHEN and CDR2 is SYDVKM. The CDR3 runs 17 residues.

The sample holds a few counts of this clone. The rearrangement joins TRBV19 to TRBJ1-2; D is perhaps TRBD1 (6 bases). This CDR3 is built from 17 residues. Germline V gene lookup returns CDR1 LNHDA and CDR2 SQIVND (reference sequence). V was clipped by 3 bases and J by 0 bases, with 17 bases between them. The CDR3 coding sequence is TGTGCCAGTAGTATCTATAGGGGGTCGGATACTAACTATGGCTACACCTTC. This codes for CASSIYRGSDTNYGYTF.